One and the same sample provided the 21 T cell receptor beta chains below, sequenced in a study of T cells in Graves' hyperthyroidism and ophthalmopathy. Authors of the study amplified TCR beta CDR3 regions from RNA transcripts. During a first-round RT-PCR of the TCR CDR3, the HTBI primer set was used. TCRdb analysed the multiplex PCR reads with MiXCR anew, one entry per CDR3 protein. Found here are some 580,000 distinct CDR3 sequences, about a sixth of them singletons; the top ten hold around 3.3%. Material for sequencing was blood. Every receptor here comes from a woman aged 40 to 50 with Graves' ophthalmopathy.

This clonotype was counted a few times. The J gene is TRBJ2-6, the V gene TRBV5-5, with D possibly TRBD1 on 5 matching bases. Germline V gene data show CDR1 as SGHKS and CDR2 as YYEKEE (reference sequence). The V and J ends lost 3 bases and 0 bases respectively, with 7 bases between them. The CDR3 length is 15 residues. The CDR3 loop is CASSWGGSGANVLTF. The CDR3 DNA is TGTGCCAGCAGCTGGGGCGGCTCTGGGGCCAACGTCCTGACTTTC.

This clonotype has just a few counts. V usage is TRBV2 and J usage is TRBJ1-5; a possible D gene is TRBD1 (5 bases). The ends were cut back, 4 bases at V and 7 bases at J, with 14 bases in the middle. The CDR3 spans 14 residues. Germline V gene lookup returns CDR1 SNHLY and CDR2 FYNNEI. CDR3 DNA sequence: TGTGCCAGCAGTGGACAAGGGGCCAACCAGCCCCAGCATTTT. It is translated as CASSGQGANQPQHF. Full variable domain (rest looked up from reference TRBV2 and TRBJ1-5): EPEVTQTPSHQVTQMGQEVILRCVPISNHLYFYWYRQILGQKVEFLVSFYNNEISEKSEIFDDQFSVERPDGSNFTLKIRSTKLEDSAMYFCASSGQGANQPQHFGDGTRLSIL.

This clonotype was observed at least ten times. CDR3 residues: CAWSVGTGGTDTQYF. The CDR3 DNA follows: TGTGCCTGGAGTGTCGGGACAGGGGGAACAGATACGCAGTATTTT. This rearrangement joins TRBV30 to TRBJ2-3; TRBD1 agrees at 11 bases. Germline V gene lookup returns CDR1 GTSNPN and CDR2 SVGIG (reference sequence). The V and J ends lost 0 bases and 3 bases, in that order; junction bases with no gene match: 2. This CDR3 spans 15 amino acids.

There are many counts of this clonotype. One end of the junction fails to match germline, which may point to a read error. The rearrangement links TRBV27 to TRBJ2-1, with D possibly TRBD1 on 6 matching bases. This CDR3 comprises 15 residues. Germline V gene lookup returns CDR1 MNHEY and CDR2 SMNVEV (reference sequence). The CDR3 nucleotides are TGCGCCAGCAGCCAAACAGGGAGCTCCTACAATGAGCAGTTCTTC. The encoded protein is CASSQTGSSYNEQFF.

At least ten counts were recorded for this clonotype. The rearrangement uses TRBV7-8 and TRBJ1-5; D not resolved. V was shortened by 0 bases and J by 6 bases, with 9 bases between the two germline ends. This CDR3 comprises 14 residues. The germline V gene has CDR1 SGHVS and CDR2 FQNEAQ. CDR3 amino acids: CASSLAMDGQPQHF. The CDR3 DNA reads TGTGCCAGCAGCTTAGCGATGGACGGTCAGCCCCAGCATTTT.

This clonotype came up many times. The CDR3 DNA reads TGTGCCAGCAGCTATACGACGGGCAACTACGAGCAGTACTTC. Amino acid sequence: CASSYTTGNYEQYF. The genes are TRBV11-2 and TRBJ2-7; D call uncertain. Germline-derived CDR1 and CDR2 are SGHAT and FQNNGV. V was pared by 4 bases and J by 3 bases, with 13 bases between. CDR3 length equals 14 residues.

This clonotype was recorded many times. The J gene is TRBJ1-1, the V gene TRBV25-1; TRBD1 might be the D (5 bases). The V end lost 5 bases, the J end lost 0 bases, and 16 bases lay between the germline ends. Looked up from germline, CDR1 is MGHDK and CDR2 is SYGVNS. CDR3 length: 16 amino acids. The CDR3 DNA follows: TGTGCCAGCAGTTCAGACGGGGGATACATGAACACTGAAGCTTTCTTT. Encoded protein: CASSSDGGYMNTEAFF.

This chain joins TRBV5-4 and TRBJ1-2; 8 positions agree with TRBD1. CDR1 and CDR2 from the germline V gene are SGHNT and YYREEE (reference sequence). V was pared by 3 bases and J by 9 bases, with 7 bases of the junction left unmatched. This CDR3 region has 13 residues. DNA of the CDR3: TGTGCCAGCAGCTCTGGACAGGGTGAACGCTACACCTTC. Protein sequence: CASSSGQGERYTF. The whole variable domain, remainder taken from reference TRBV5-4 and TRBJ1-2, is ETGVTQSPTHLIKTRGQQVTLRCSSQSGHNTVSWYQQALGQGPQFIFQYYREEENGRGNFPPRFSGLQFPNYSSELNVNALELDDSALYLCASSSGQGERYTFGSGTRLTVV.

This clonotype was observed many times. The chain carries TRBV28 and TRBJ2-5; TRBD1 agrees at 12 bases. The CDR3 has 15 residues. After removal of 6 bases from V and 5 bases from J, the junction contained 7 bases not matched to a gene. Germline V gives CDR1 MDHEN, CDR2 SYDVKM. CDR3 loop: CASSQGTGGAETQYF. As DNA, the CDR3 is TGTGCCAGCAGCCAAGGGACAGGGGGCGCGGAGACCCAGTACTTC.

This rearrangement joins TRBV5-5 to TRBJ2-2, with D possibly being TRBD2 (7 bases). Between the trimmed V and J ends, which lost 4 bases and 0 bases, there was a span of 13 bases. Looked up from germline, CDR1 is SGHKS and CDR2 is YYEKEE (reference sequence). The CDR3 length is 16 residues. The CDR3 loop reads CASSRGGGANTGELFF. For the CDR3, the DNA is TGTGCCAGCAGCCGAGGCGGGGGCGCGAACACCGGGGAGCTGTTTTTT.

This clonotype was seen a few times. This chain links TRBV7-8 with TRBJ2-5, with 7 nucleotides matching TRBD1. Unmatched junction bases numbered 5, after V lost 2 bases and J lost 5 bases. The CDR3 is 14 amino acids. The germline V gene has CDR1 SGHVS and CDR2 FQNEAQ. CDR3 coding DNA: TGTGCCAGCAGCTTAATAAGCAGGGGGGAGACCCAGTACTTC. This sequence encodes CASSLISRGETQYF.

This clonotype was found a few times. This chain joins TRBV6-2 or TRBV6-3 and TRBJ1-5; D gene uncertain. Germline V CDR1 and CDR2: MNHEY, SVGEGT. With 7 bases removed from V and 7 bases from J, the gap between germline ends came to 14 bases. The CDR3 spans 13 residues. This CDR3 reads CASNSGRWQPQHF. In nucleotides, the CDR3 is TGTGCCAGCAACTCCGGGAGGTGGCAGCCCCAGCATTTT.

In this sample, this clonotype turned up a few times. The V call is TRBV5-1, the J call TRBJ1-6; D remains unclear. This CDR3 has 14 amino acids. Trimming removed 0 bases at V and 7 bases at J, with 8 bases between. Germline lookup yields CDR1 SGHRS and CDR2 YFSETQ. The CDR3 loop is CASSLGRTNSPLHF. In nucleotides, the CDR3 is TGCGCCAGCAGCTTGGGGCGGACCAATTCACCCCTCCACTTT.

The CDR3 coding sequence is TGTGCCACCAAGTCGGAGGGGGCTAGCAATCAGCCCCAGCATTTT. Translated, it gives CATKSEGASNQPQHF. The rearrangement joins TRBV19 to TRBJ1-5, with TRBD1 identical over 7 bases. The CDR3 is 15 residues long. Trimming at V came to 10 bases and at J to 0 bases, leaving 9 bases not matched to a gene. CDR1 LNHDA and CDR2 SQIVND come from the germline V gene (reference sequence).

The chain has TRBV4-1 and TRBJ1-1; a possible D gene is TRBD1 (6 bases). V lost 0 bases to trimming and J lost 3 bases, with 20 bases between them. The CDR3 contains 18 residues. The germline V gene has CDR1 MGHRA and CDR2 YSYEKL. The CDR3 DNA is TGCGCCAGCAGCCAAGATCCTATGGGGGGGGCGTGGGACACTGAAGCTTTCTTT. As protein: CASSQDPMGGAWDTEAFF.

The V gene is TRBV3-1, the J gene TRBJ2-1, with 10 bases that match TRBD2. Germline V lookup: CDR1 LGHDT, CDR2 YNNKEL (reference sequence). V was clipped by 5 bases and J by 4 bases; unmatched bases: 8. CDR3 length equals 16 residues. The CDR3 DNA reads as TGTGCCAGCAGCGAGCCGGGACTAGCGAGATACAATGAGCAGTTCTTC. The encoded protein is CASSEPGLARYNEQFF.

Many counts were recorded for this clonotype. The J gene is TRBJ2-1, the V gene TRBV3-1; 9 nucleotides line up with TRBD2. The germline CDR1 and CDR2 sequences are LGHDT and YNNKEL (reference sequence). There are 18 residues in the CDR3. V dropped 0 bases and J dropped 6; count of bases not matched to a gene: 12. CDR3 amino acids: CASSQDNWGGRAVNEQFF. The CDR3 DNA reads as TGTGCCAGCAGCCAAGATAACTGGGGCGGGAGGGCCGTCAATGAGCAGTTCTTC.

This chain links TRBV20-1 with TRBJ1-6; no clear D gene. V shed 5 bases and J shed 3 bases, with 17 bases lying between them. The CDR3 covers 16 residues. CDR1 is DFQATT, CDR2 SNEGSKA, per germline (reference sequence). The CDR3: CSAFSYTENYNSPLHF. In nucleotides, the CDR3 is TGCAGTGCTTTTTCATACACAGAGAACTATAATTCACCCCTCCACTTT.

This clonotype has a handful of counts. V usage is TRBV27 and J usage is TRBJ1-1; the D is unclear. This CDR3 region has 12 residues. Per the germline V gene, CDR1 is MNHEY and CDR2 is SMNVEV (reference sequence). The V gene lost 7 bases and the J gene lost 6 bases, with 12 bases spanning the gap. In nucleotides, the CDR3 is TGTGCCAGCAAAAACTTGGCCGCTGAAGCTTTCTTT. Residues: CASKNLAAEAFF.

In its sample, this clonotype was seen a few times. The chain has TRBV2 and TRBJ1-3; tentatively, D is TRBD1 (5 bases). The V gene's germline CDR1 is SNHLY and CDR2 FYNNEI. The CDR3 has 12 amino acids. The germline V and J ends were trimmed by 10 bases and 4 bases, with 11 bases remaining between them. CDR3 region: CANGGPGNTIYF. The CDR3 nucleotides are TGTGCCAACGGGGGTCCCGGAAACACCATATATTTT.

This sequence joins TRBV13 and TRBJ2-3, with D possibly TRBD2 on 6 matching bases. Trimming took 4 bases from V and 2 from J, leaving 10 bases between them. CDR1 and CDR2 from the germline V gene are PRHDT and FYEKMQ (reference sequence). This CDR3 has 14 residues. The CDR3 DNA reads as TGTGCCAGCAGCTGGGGGGTTAACACAGATACGCAGTATTTT. Protein sequence: CASSWGVNTDTQYF.